Given below is one TCR beta chain in context. Its antigen remains unidentified. The germline V gene has CDR1 MNHEY and CDR2 SMNVEV (reference sequence). The V gene end was trimmed by 6 bases and the J gene end by 1 base; junction bases not matched to a gene: 3. The CDR3 extends over 13 amino acids. The data were taken from a study of cytomegalovirus exposure and HLA in healthy donors. Study-level information: The 130 or so validation repertoires, a later analysis reported, used the same platform as the roughly 650 repertoires from the first cohort. General observations from the study: The authors enumerated over 150 TCR beta chains as linked to cytomegalovirus.

Clones were read by immunoSEQ multiplex PCR, and TCRdb kept only the in-frame ones, dropping some. Of approximately 130,000 clones listed, 70% to 90% are singletons. Material for sequencing was PBMCs. The clonotype was recovered from a woman between 25 and 40 years old in good health and CMV-seronegative. The chain is built from TRBV27 and TRBJ2-7; 7 bases match TRBD1. CDR3 loop: CASRQGVSYEQYF. In DNA, the CDR3 is TGTGCCAGCAGGCAGGGGGTATCCTACGAGCAGTACTTC.